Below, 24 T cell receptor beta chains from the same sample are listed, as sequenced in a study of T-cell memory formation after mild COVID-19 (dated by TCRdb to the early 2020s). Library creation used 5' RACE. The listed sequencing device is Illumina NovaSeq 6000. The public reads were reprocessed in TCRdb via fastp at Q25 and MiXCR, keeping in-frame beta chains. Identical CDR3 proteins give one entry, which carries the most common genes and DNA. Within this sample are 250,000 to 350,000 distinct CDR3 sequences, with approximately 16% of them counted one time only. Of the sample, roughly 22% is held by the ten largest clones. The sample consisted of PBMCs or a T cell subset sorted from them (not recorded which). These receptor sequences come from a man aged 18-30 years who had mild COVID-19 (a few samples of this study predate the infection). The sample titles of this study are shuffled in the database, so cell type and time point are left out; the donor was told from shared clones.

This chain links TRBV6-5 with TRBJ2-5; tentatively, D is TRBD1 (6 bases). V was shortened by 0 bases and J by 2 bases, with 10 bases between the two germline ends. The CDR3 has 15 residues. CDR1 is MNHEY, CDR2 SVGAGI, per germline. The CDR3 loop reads CASSYSRGYQETQYF. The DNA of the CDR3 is TGTGCCAGCAGTTACTCCAGGGGTTATCAAGAGACCCAGTACTTC.

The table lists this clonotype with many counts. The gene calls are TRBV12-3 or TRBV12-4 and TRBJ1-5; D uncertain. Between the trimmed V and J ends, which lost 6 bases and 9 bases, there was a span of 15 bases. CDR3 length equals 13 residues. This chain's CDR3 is CASRPRQTSPQHF. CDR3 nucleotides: TGTGCCAGCAGACCCAGGCAGACTTCGCCCCAGCATTTT.

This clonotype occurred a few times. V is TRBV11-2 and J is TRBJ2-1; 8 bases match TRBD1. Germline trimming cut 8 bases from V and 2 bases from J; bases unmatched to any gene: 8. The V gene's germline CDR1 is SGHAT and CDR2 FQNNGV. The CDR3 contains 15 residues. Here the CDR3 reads CASRYRQGTYNEQFF. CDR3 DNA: TGTGCCAGCCGCTACAGACAGGGGACCTACAATGAGCAGTTCTTC.

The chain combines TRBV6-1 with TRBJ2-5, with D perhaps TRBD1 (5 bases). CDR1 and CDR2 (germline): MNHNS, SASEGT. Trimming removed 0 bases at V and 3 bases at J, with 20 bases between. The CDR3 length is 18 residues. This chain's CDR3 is CASSEAQIGIDREETQYF. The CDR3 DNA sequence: TGTGCCAGCAGTGAAGCACAGATAGGGATAGACAGAGAAGAGACCCAGTACTTC.

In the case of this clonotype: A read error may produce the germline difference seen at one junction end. For the CDR3, the DNA is TGTGCCAGCAGCTTAGTAATGGGACCCACAGGGGCTTTC. This sequence encodes CASSLVMGPTGAF. The chain uses TRBV7-2 and TRBJ1-2, with 7 positions matching TRBD1. The CDR3 is 13 amino acids. The germline V gene has CDR1 SGHTA and CDR2 FQGNSA. Using reference TRBV7-2 and TRBJ1-2 for the parts outside the CDR3, the full variable domain is GAGVSQSPSNKVTEKGKDVELRCDPISGHTALYWYRQSLGQGLEFLIYFQGNSAPDKSGLPSDRFSAERTGGSVSTLTIQRTQQEDSAVYLCASSLVMGPTGAFGSGTRLTVV.

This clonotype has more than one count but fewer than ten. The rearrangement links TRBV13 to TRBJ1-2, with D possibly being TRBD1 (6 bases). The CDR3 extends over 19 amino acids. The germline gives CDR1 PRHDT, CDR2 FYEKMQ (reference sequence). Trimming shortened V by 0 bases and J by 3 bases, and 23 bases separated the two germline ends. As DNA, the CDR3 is TGTGCCAGCAGCTTAGGAGCGATTGCTCGGAGACAGGCCCACTATGGCTACACCTTC. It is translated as CASSLGAIARRQAHYGYTF.

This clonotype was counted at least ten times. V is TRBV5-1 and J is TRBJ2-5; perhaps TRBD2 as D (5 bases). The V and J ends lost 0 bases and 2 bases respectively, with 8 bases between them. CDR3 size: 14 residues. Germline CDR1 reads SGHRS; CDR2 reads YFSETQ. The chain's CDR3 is CASSLVPGQETQYF. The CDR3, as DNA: TGCGCCAGCAGCTTGGTCCCGGGACAAGAGACCCAGTACTTC.

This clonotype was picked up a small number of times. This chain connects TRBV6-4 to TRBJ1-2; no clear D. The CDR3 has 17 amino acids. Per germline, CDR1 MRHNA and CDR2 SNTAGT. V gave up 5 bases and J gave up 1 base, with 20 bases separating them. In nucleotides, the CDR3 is TGTGCCAGCAGTCCCCGCTGGACCCCGCGGGATAACTATGGCTACACCTTC. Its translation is CASSPRWTPRDNYGYTF.

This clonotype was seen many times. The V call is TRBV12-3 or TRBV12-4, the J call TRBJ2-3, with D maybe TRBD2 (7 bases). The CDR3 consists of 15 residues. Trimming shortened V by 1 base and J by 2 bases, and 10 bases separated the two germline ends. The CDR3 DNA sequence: TGTGCCAGCAGTTTAGACAGGGACTACACAGATACGCAGTATTTT. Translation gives CASSLDRDYTDTQYF.

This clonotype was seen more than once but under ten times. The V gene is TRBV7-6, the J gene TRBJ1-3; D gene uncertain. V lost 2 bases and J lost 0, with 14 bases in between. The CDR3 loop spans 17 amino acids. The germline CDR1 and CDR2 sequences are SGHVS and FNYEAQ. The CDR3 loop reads CASSLPRDRYSGNTIYF. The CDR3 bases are TGTGCCAGCAGCTTACCACGAGACCGATACTCTGGAAACACCATATATTTT.

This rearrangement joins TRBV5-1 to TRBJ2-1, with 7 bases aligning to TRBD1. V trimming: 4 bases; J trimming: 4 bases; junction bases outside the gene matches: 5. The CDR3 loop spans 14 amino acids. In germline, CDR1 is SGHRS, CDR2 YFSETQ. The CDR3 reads CASSRTGSYNEQFF. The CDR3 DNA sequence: TGCGCCAGCAGCCGGACAGGTTCTTACAATGAGCAGTTCTTC.

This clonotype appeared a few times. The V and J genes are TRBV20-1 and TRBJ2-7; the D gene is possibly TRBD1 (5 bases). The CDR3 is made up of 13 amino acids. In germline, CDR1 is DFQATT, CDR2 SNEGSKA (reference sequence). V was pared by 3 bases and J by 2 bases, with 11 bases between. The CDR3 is CSASPGQTYEQYV. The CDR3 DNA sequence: TGCAGTGCTAGCCCAGGGCAAACCTACGAGCAGTACGTC.

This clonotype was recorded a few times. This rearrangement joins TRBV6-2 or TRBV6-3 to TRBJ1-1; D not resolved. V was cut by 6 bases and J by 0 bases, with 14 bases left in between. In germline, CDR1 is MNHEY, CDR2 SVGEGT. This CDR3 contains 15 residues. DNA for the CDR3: TGTGCCAGCAGCACCCCATTCGGGATGAACACTGAAGCTTTCTTT. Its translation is CASSTPFGMNTEAFF.

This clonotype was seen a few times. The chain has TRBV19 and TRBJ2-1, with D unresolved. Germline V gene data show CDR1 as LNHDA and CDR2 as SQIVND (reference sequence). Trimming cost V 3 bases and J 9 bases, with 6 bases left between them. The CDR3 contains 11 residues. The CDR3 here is CASSIFVEQFF. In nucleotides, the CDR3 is TGTGCCAGTAGTATCTTTGTTGAGCAGTTCTTC. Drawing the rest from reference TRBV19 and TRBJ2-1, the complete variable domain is DGGITQSPKYLFRKEGQNVTLSCEQNLNHDAMYWYRQDPGQGLRLIYYSQIVNDFQKGDIAEGYSVSREKKESFPLTVTSAQKNPTAFYLCASSIFVEQFFGPGTRLTVL.

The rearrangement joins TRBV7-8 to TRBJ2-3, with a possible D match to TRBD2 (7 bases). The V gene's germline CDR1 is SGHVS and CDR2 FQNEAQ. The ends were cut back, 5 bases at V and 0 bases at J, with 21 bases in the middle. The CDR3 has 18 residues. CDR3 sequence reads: CASSPLSGGGLSTDTQYF. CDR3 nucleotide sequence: TGTGCCAGCAGCCCCCTCTCTGGGGGGGGGCTCAGCACAGATACGCAGTATTTT.

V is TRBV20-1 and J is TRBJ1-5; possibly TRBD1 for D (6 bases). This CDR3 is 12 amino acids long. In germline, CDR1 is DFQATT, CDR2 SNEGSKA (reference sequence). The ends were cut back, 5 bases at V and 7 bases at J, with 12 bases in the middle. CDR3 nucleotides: TGCAGTGCTCAAAGGGGGGGCCAGCCCCAGCATTTT. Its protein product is CSAQRGGQPQHF.

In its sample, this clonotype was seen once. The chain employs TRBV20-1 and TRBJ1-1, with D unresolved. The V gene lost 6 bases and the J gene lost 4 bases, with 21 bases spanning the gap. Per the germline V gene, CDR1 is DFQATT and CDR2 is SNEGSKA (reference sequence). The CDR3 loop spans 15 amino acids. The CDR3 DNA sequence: TGCAGTGCCCCTGAGCCCAGGCGGTTTGGCACTGAAGCTTTCTTT. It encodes CSAPEPRRFGTEAFF.

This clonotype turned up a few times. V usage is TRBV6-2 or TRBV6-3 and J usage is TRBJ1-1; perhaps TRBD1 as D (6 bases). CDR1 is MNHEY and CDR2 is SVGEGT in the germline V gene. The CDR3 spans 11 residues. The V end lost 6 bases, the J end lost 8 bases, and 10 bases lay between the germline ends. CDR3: CASRQGIEAFF. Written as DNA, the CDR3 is TGTGCCAGCAGACAGGGTATAGAAGCTTTCTTT.

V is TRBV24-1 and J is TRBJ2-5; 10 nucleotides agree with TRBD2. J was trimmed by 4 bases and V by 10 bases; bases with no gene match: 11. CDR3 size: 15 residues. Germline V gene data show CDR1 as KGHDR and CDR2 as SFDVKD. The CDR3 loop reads CATGRASGGRETQYF. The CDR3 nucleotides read TGTGCCACTGGGCGGGCTAGCGGGGGAAGAGAGACCCAGTACTTC.

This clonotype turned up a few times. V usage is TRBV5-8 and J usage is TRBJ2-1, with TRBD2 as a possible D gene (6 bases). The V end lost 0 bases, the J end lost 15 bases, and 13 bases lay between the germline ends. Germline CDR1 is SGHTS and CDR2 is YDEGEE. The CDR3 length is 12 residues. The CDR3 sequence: CASSLDPGSPFF. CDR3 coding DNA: TGTGCCAGCAGCTTGGATCCCGGGAGCCCGTTCTTC. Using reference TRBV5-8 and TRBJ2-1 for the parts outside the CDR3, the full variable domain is EAGVTQSPTHLIKTRGQQATLRCSPISGHTSVYWYQQALGLGLQFLLWYDEGEERNRGNFPPRFSGRQFPNYSSELNVNALELEDSALYLCASSLDPGSPFFGPGTRLTVL.

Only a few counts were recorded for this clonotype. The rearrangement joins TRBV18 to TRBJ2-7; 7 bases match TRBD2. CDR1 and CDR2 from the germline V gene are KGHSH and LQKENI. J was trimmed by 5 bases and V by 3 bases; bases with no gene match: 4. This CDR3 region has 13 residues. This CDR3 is CASSPTGGNEQYF. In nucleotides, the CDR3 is TGTGCCAGCTCACCTACGGGAGGAAACGAGCAGTACTTC.

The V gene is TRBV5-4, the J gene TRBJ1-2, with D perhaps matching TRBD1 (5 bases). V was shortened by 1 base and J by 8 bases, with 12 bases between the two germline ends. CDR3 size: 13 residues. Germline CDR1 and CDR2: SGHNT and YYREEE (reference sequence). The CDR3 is CASSLFRVEGYTF. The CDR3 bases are TGTGCCAGCAGCTTGTTCAGGGTTGAGGGCTACACCTTC.

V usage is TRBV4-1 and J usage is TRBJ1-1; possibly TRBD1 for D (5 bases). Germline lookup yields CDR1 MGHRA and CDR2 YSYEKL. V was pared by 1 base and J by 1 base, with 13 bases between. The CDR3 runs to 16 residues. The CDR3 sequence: CASSQVGGRRNTEAFF. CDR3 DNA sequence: TGCGCCAGCAGCCAAGTCGGGGGTCGGAGGAACACTGAAGCTTTCTTT.

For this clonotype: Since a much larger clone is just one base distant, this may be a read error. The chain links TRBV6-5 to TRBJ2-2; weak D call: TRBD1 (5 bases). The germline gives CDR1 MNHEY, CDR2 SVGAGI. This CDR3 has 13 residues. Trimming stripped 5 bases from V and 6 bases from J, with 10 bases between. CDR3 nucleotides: TGTGCCAGCAGTGAACAGGCGGCCGGGGAGCTGTTTTTT. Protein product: CASSEQAAGELFF.